This TCR beta chain originates from a study of blood T cell repertoires in COVID-19. Across the whole study: Sites in the United States, Italy and Spain provided acute and convalescent COVID-19 samples. Sources were T cells, B-cell-depleted T cells, or PBMCs; the material itself was cDNA or gDNA.

Sequenced by immunoSEQ multiplex PCR; TCRdb stores in-frame clones only, minus some. The sample contains some 95,000 clones, about 80% of which appear only once. Sequencing was carried out using peripheral blood. The receptor's source is a man aged 70 or older with acute or convalescent COVID-19.

CDR3 bases: TGTGCCAGCAGCCTGCCTGAACAGGGTGCAGGAGCTTTCTTT. This translates into CASSLPEQGAGAFF. The chain links TRBV11-2 to TRBJ1-1, with a weak D call TRBD1 (6 bases). V gave up 5 bases and J gave up 10 bases, with 20 bases separating them. The germline V gene encodes CDR1 SGHAT and CDR2 FQNNGV. The CDR3 has 14 amino acids.